Listed below are T cell receptor beta chains from one sample, sequenced in a study of blood T cells in healthy people across ages. TCRdb reprocessed the 5' RACE reads via MiXCR and lists one record per CDR3 protein. The data contain about 1.7 million distinct CDR3 sequences, 28% of them singletons. Sequenced input: blood. Receptor source: a woman in her 30s in good health. CDR3s include the opening cysteine and the closing phenylalanine or tryptophan. The D gene is left open where the match is weak. Clone size is given for some rows only: seen once, a few or many times, or a class if the clone is expanded.

J gene | D gene | clone size | V gene | CDR3 DNA | CDR3 protein
TRBJ2-1 | TRBD2 | NA | TRBV3-1 | TGTGCCAGCAGCCAAGATAGGGTAGCGGGAGACAATGAGCAGTTCTTC | CASSQDRVAGDNEQFF
TRBJ1-1 | NA | few | TRBV12-3/TRBV12-4 | TGTGCCAGCAGTTCCTACAGGACACTGAACACTGAAGCTTTCTTT | CASSSYRTLNTEAFF
TRBJ2-2 | TRBD2 | NA | TRBV7-2 | TGTGCCAGCAGCCCCACCTTCGCGGGAGGAGGGACCGGGGAGCTGTTTTTT | CASSPTFAGGGTGELFF
TRBJ2-1 | NA | NA | TRBV5-4 | TGTGCCAGCAGCCTCCCCGGGACGGAACACAATGAGCAGTTCTTC | CASSLPGTEHNEQFF
TRBJ2-2 | TRBD1 | once | TRBV19 | TGTGCCAGTAAAGTAGGGGGCTCCGGGGAGCTGTTTTTT | CASKVGGSGELFF
TRBJ2-7 | TRBD2 | NA | TRBV29-1 | TGCAGCCACACGGGGGGGAGGGACGAGCAGTACTTC | CSHTGGRDEQYF
TRBJ2-7 | NA | NA | TRBV12-3/TRBV12-4 | TGTGCCAGCACCCCGGACAGTTACGAGCAGTACTTC | CASTPDSYEQYF
TRBJ1-2 | NA | few | TRBV2 | TGTGCCAGCAATTTCGAGGGGAGACGTGGCTACACCTTC | CASNFEGRRGYTF
TRBJ1-2 | NA | many | TRBV7-9 | TGTGCCAGCAGCCACCCCGGGGGAGTCTACGGCTACACCTTC | CASSHPGGVYGYTF
TRBJ2-7 | NA | NA | TRBV5-1 | TGCGCCAGCAGCTCTAGTGGGCAGGGCCACGAGCAGTACTTC | CASSSSGQGHEQYF
TRBJ2-7 | NA | NA | TRBV6-2/TRBV6-3 | TGTGCCAGCCTTGGCGGGACCTACGAGCAGTACTTC | CASLGGTYEQYF
TRBJ2-1 | TRBD2 | NA | TRBV18 | TGTGCCGGCTCACCCTTTACTAGCGGGAACTACAATGCGCAGTTCTTC | CAGSPFTSGNYNAQFF
TRBJ1-2 | NA | few | TRBV19 | TGTGCCAGTAGTATATTCGAGAGTGGCGGGGAACGGATAGCTAGTAACTATGGCTACACCTTC | CASSIFESGGERIASNYGYTF
TRBJ2-4 | NA | few | TRBV5-1 | TGCGCCAGCGGCTTGGCCGGTCAGGGCGGGAACATTCAGTACTTC | CASGLAGQGGNIQYF
TRBJ2-3 | NA | few | TRBV24-1 | TGTGCCACCAGTGGAGCCGGGAGAGGAGATACGCAGTATTTT | CATSGAGRGDTQYF
TRBJ1-4 | TRBD1 | NA | TRBV2 | TGTGCCAGCAGACAGACAGGGGGCGGAGAAAAACTGTTTTTT | CASRQTGGGEKLFF
TRBJ1-2 | TRBD1 | NA | TRBV20-1 | TGCAGTGCCAGGGGGCAGATTAATAGAGGCTACACCTTC | CSARGQINRGYTF
TRBJ2-5 | NA | NA | TRBV27 | TGTGCCAGCAGTTTATTCCCCGGGACGGGGGAAGAGACCCAGTACTTC | CASSLFPGTGEETQYF
TRBJ2-7 | TRBD1 | NA | TRBV20-1 | TGCAGTGCTAGGGGGGACAGCGGCCGAGTTGAGCAGTACTTC | CSARGDSGRVEQYF
TRBJ2-7 | NA | few | TRBV7-2 | TGTGCCAGCAGCCCGGCGGCCAACTCCTACGAGCAGTACTTC | CASSPAANSYEQYF
TRBJ2-3 | NA | few | TRBV5-1 | TGCTCCAGCAGCTCCTTGGGGGGCACAGATACGCAGTATTTT | CSSSSLGGTDTQYF
TRBJ2-1 | NA | few | TRBV27 | TGTGCCAGCAGTTTATTAGGCCCGTTATCCTACAATGAGCAGTTCTTC | CASSLLGPLSYNEQFF
TRBJ1-2 | NA | NA | TRBV10-3 | TGTGCCATCAGTGAGTCACCCGGGGTTGACTACACCTTC | CAISESPGVDYTF
TRBJ2-7 | NA | NA | TRBV12-3/TRBV12-4 | TGTGCCAGCAGGGACCGGGCGGGTAACGAGCAGTACTTC | CASRDRAGNEQYF
TRBJ2-7 | NA | many | TRBV7-9 | TGTGCCAGCAGCCCCTTGGGGGACGAGCAGTACTTC | CASSPLGDEQYF
TRBJ2-7 | NA | few | TRBV3-1 | TGTGCCAGCAGCCAAGTTATAGCGACAAGTACGGTGCAGTACTTC | CASSQVIATSTVQYF
TRBJ1-5 | NA | NA | TRBV19 | TGCGCCAGTAGTATAGAGGATTCTGGACAGCCCCAGCATTTT | CASSIEDSGQPQHF
TRBJ1-2 | NA | few | TRBV12-3/TRBV12-4 | TGTGCCAGCAGCCCGGGGCCATTACGAGGCTACACCTTC | CASSPGPLRGYTF
TRBJ1-2 | NA | few | TRBV12-3/TRBV12-4 | TGTGCCAGCAGTATTACAGAGAACTATGGCTACACCTTC | CASSITENYGYTF
TRBJ1-4 | NA | NA | TRBV20-1 | TGCAGTGCTATGAAAGCCTGGAATGAAAAACTGTTTTTT | CSAMKAWNEKLFF
TRBJ2-2 | NA | NA | TRBV6-6 | TGTGCCAGCAGTTACGGGACCGGGGAGCTGGTTTTT | CASSYGTGELVF
TRBJ2-1 | TRBD1 | few | TRBV15 | TGTGCCACCAGCAGGCGGGACAGGGGGCGGGATGAGCAGTTCTTC | CATSRRDRGRDEQFF
TRBJ1-1 | TRBD1 | NA | TRBV25-1 | TGTGCCACGCAAGGAGCAGGGGGCGGATTGGGGACTGAAGCTTTCTTT | CATQGAGGGLGTEAFF
TRBJ2-1 | NA | NA | TRBV9 | TGTGCCAGCAGCGGGTGGATCAATGAGCAGTTCTTC | CASSGWINEQFF
TRBJ2-7 | NA | many | TRBV28 | TGTGCCAGCAGTTTACCCCGGGACAACGTACGAGGGCAGTACTTC | CASSLPRDNVRGQYF
TRBJ2-7 | NA | many | TRBV20-1 | TGCAGTGCTAGAGAACGGGGGTCCTCCTACGAGCAGTACTTC | CSARERGSSYEQYF
TRBJ1-1 | NA | NA | TRBV9 | TGTGCCAGCAGCGTAGATTCAGGAATGAACACTGAAGCTTTCTTT | CASSVDSGMNTEAFF
TRBJ2-7 | TRBD1 | NA | TRBV6-2/TRBV6-3 | TGTGCCAGCAGTTACTCGGTACAGGGGCCTAGCTCCTACGAGCAGTACTTC | CASSYSVQGPSSYEQYF
TRBJ2-1 | TRBD1 | NA | TRBV14 | TGTGCCAGCAGCCGCCTTGGCCGGGACAGGGGGTTCTTC | CASSRLGRDRGFF
TRBJ2-1 | TRBD2 | NA | TRBV7-2 | TGTGCCAGCAGCTCGAGACTAGCGGGGGCCACAAGCTCCTACAATGAGCAGTTCTTC | CASSSRLAGATSSYNEQFF
TRBJ1-5 | TRBD1 | few | TRBV7-2 | TGTGCCAGCAGCTTTGACAGGGGCGGGCAGCCCCAGCATTTT | CASSFDRGGQPQHF
TRBJ2-1 | NA | NA | TRBV12-3/TRBV12-4 | TGTGCCAGCAGTTCCCCATTCCTTAGCTCCTACAATGAGCAGTTCTTC | CASSSPFLSSYNEQFF
TRBJ2-7 | NA | NA | TRBV20-1 | TGCAGTGCTAGTGGGCCCGGCTCCTACGAGCAGTACTTC | CSASGPGSYEQYF
TRBJ2-7 | NA | NA | TRBV7-9 | TGTGCCAGCAGCCCCCACGGCGGCAACTACGAGCAGTACTTC | CASSPHGGNYEQYF
TRBJ1-2 | NA | NA | TRBV27 | TGTGCCAGCAGTTTTGGACAGAACTATGGCCACACCTTC | CASSFGQNYGHTF
TRBJ1-2 | NA | many | TRBV10-3 | TGTGCCATCAGTGAGTCTGGGACACCATGTGGCTACACCTTC | CAISESGTPCGYTF
TRBJ1-4 | NA | NA | TRBV29-1 | TGCAGCGTCCCCGGACTTTGGAGAGAAAAACTGTTTTTT | CSVPGLWREKLFF
TRBJ1-2 | NA | few | TRBV6-2/TRBV6-3 | TGTGCCAGCAGTTACCGGCGCGGCCTTGGGGGTCTGGCTAACTATGGCTACACCTTC | CASSYRRGLGGLANYGYTF
TRBJ2-3 | NA | few | TRBV4-1 | TGCGCCTGCAGCCAAGTATCCGGGACACCTAGCACAGATACGCAGTATTTT | CACSQVSGTPSTDTQYF